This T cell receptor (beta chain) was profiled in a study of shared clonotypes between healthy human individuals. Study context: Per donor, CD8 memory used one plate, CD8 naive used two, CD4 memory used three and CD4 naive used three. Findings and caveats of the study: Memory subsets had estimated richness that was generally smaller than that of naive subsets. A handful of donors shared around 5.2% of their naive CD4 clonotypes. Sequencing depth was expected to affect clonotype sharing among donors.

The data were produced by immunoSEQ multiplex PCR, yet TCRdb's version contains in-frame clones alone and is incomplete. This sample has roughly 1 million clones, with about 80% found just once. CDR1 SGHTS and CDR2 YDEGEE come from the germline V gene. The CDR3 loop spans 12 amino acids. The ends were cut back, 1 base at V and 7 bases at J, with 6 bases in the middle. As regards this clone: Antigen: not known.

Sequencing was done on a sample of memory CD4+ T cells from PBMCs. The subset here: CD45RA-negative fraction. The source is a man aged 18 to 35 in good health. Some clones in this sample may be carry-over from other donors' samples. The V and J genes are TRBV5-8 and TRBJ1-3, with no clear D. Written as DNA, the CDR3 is TGTGCCAGCAGCTTGATGGGGAACACCATATATTTT. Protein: CASSLMGNTIYF.